Given below is one T cell receptor (beta chain) in context. The data were obtained in a study of T cells expressing NK-cell markers. Germline V lookup: CDR1 LNHDA, CDR2 SQIVND (reference sequence). This CDR3 region has 15 residues. Following a re-call of the 5' RACE reads, TCRdb has one entry per CDR3 protein and lacks DNA. Here the sample table reports about 180,000 distinct CDR3 sequences. V is TRBV19 and J is TRBJ1-2; TCRdb selects TRBD1, and the lack of DNA leaves this call unchecked. This clonotype was sampled from a man between 18 and 69 years old in good health. Sequencing was done on a sample of blood T cells: a sorted CD56 or NKG2C T cell subset, CD4+ or CD8+ T cells, or bulk PBMC T cells (not recorded which). The CDR3 region is CASSIDREIVYGYTF.